This T cell receptor (beta chain) emerged from a study of a mutant IDH1 vaccine in newly diagnosed glioma. Regarding the study as a whole: Alterations occurring in top peripheral T cell clonotypes seemed unrelated to pseudoprogression. Patients showed vaccine-induced immune responses at a rate of roughly 94%.

Assay: immunoSEQ multiplex PCR; the TCRdb copy retains only in-frame clones and omits some. Altogether 55,000 or so clones are present, about four fifths being singletons, with the ten largest covering 6.2%. Details on this clone: The antigen remains unidentified.

The time point was: week 23, last vaccination. Topical imiquimod was applied with each vaccine dose, which held 300 ug of mutant IDH1 20-mer peptide. Trimming cost V 1 base and J 2 bases; bases outside gene matches: 10. The CDR3 has 19 amino acids. Germline CDR1 SGHDN, CDR2 FVKESK. The chain recombines TRBV14 with TRBJ2-2; 10 bases are shared with TRBD2. This receptor was identified in a middle-aged man with glioma. Sequencing used PBMCs, obtained from a glioma patient whose treatment included an IDH1 peptide vaccine. Here the CDR3 reads CASSQARRAGGPNTGELFF. CDR3 DNA sequence: TGTGCCAGCAGCCAAGCCCGTCGAGCGGGGGGGCCCAACACCGGGGAGCTGTTTTTT.